This T cell receptor beta chain stems from a study of beta chain features in type 1 diabetes. Per the germline V gene, CDR1 is SNHLY and CDR2 is FYNNEI. V shed 7 bases and J shed 6 bases, with 21 bases lying between them. The length of the CDR3 is 16 residues. Since all of the isolated RNA was reverse transcribed, expressed TCRB transcripts were what got sequenced. Sequencing used immunoSEQ multiplex PCR; TCRdb keeps in-frame clones, though not all of them. The sample contains 900,000 or so clones, roughly 15% of which appear only once. Specimen: naive CD4+ T cells from blood. The genes are TRBV2 and TRBJ2-2, with a tentative D call TRBD1 (5 bases). This sequence originates from a woman in her late teens or twenties in good health. Here the CDR3 DNA reads TGTGCCAGCACCACCGCCAGGGTTCTCACGTCCGGGGAGCTGTTTTTT. Translated: CASTTARVLTSGELFF.